This passage covers 25 T cell receptor beta chains from one sample sequenced in a study of CD8 T cells in Susac syndrome. An input of roughly 0.5 to 1 ug of RNA was subjected to reverse transcription using random hexamers. Each CDR3 protein gets one entry after TCRdb re-called the immunoSEQ multiplex PCR reads with MiXCR. The table records fewer than 350,000 distinct CDR3 sequences, roughly 85% of them present only once. The sequencing sample was made of CD8+ T cells from PBMCs. The receptors come from a human donor with multiple sclerosis.

A single count supports this clonotype. The V call is TRBV2, the J call TRBJ2-1; D remains unclear. CDR1 and CDR2 from the germline V gene are SNHLY and FYNNEI. The CDR3 runs to 16 residues. V dropped 0 bases and J dropped 8 bases, with 17 bases sitting between them. The CDR3 reads CASSEARALAADEQFF. The CDR3 DNA follows: TGTGCCAGCAGTGAAGCGCGCGCTCTGGCGGCCGATGAGCAGTTCTTC.

This clonotype showed up just a few times. The chain uses TRBV25-1 and TRBJ2-7, with no clear D. V was pared by 4 bases and J by 3 bases, with 7 bases between. This CDR3 is 12 amino acids long. Germline loops: CDR1 MGHDK, CDR2 SYGVNS. As DNA, the CDR3 is TGTGCCAGCAGTGGGAGCATCTACGAGCAGTACTTC. Its translation is CASSGSIYEQYF.

The genes are TRBV28 and TRBJ1-3; D not certain. Germline CDR1 is MDHEN and CDR2 is SYDVKM. The CDR3 spans 12 residues. V lost 3 bases, J lost 4 bases, and 4 bases lay in between. CDR3 bases: TGTGCCAGCAGTTTGTTAGGAAACACCATATATTTT. Translated: CASSLLGNTIYF.

This clonotype appeared a single time. Its ends do not fully match the called genes, so a read error is possible. The V and J genes are TRBV5-4 and TRBJ2-7; D might be TRBD1 or TRBD2, each matching 5 bases. This CDR3 is 15 amino acids long. Per germline, CDR1 SGHNT and CDR2 YYREEE (reference sequence). The CDR3 loop reads CASSLSGTGSHEQYF. The CDR3, as DNA: TGTGCCAGCAGCTTGTCGGGAACAGGCTCCCACGAGCAGTACTTC.

The chain joins TRBV24-1 to TRBJ2-2; D gene ambiguous. Germline CDR1 KGHDR, CDR2 SFDVKD. The CDR3 is 12 residues long. Deletions cut 8 bases from V and 1 base from J, with 4 bases between. The CDR3 loop reads CATKRNTGELFF. DNA of the CDR3: TGTGCCACCAAGCGGAACACCGGGGAGCTGTTTTTT.

The CDR3 sequence: CASRTLLQARDEQYF. The CDR3, as DNA: TGTGCCAGCAGAACTTTACTTCAAGCCCGGGACGAGCAGTACTTC. The chain carries TRBV27 and TRBJ2-7; D not resolved. Deletions cut 6 bases from V and 5 bases from J, with 20 bases between. The CDR3 consists of 15 residues. Germline CDR1 reads MNHEY; CDR2 reads SMNVEV (reference sequence).

This chain links TRBV11-2 with TRBJ2-5; 11 nucleotides line up with TRBD2. This CDR3 region has 16 residues. The germline V gene has CDR1 SGHAT and CDR2 FQNNGV. The V and J ends lost 2 bases and 1 base, in that order; junction bases with no gene match: 3. CDR3 protein: CASSLIAGGVQETQYF. DNA of the CDR3: TGTGCCAGCAGCTTAATAGCGGGAGGGGTCCAAGAGACCCAGTACTTC. The full variable domain, in which reference TRBV11-2 and TRBJ2-5 provide the parts outside the CDR3, is EAGVAQSPRYKIIEKRQSVAFWCNPISGHATLYWYQQILGQGPKLLIQFQNNGVVDDSQLPKDRFSAERLKGVDSTLKIQPAKLEDSAVYLCASSLIAGGVQETQYFGPGTRLLVL.

Only one count was recorded for this clonotype. CDR3 amino acids: CASRSTGVYGYTF. The CDR3, as DNA: TGTGCCAGCAGATCGACAGGGGTGTATGGCTACACCTTC. The chain combines TRBV7-9 with TRBJ1-2; 8 positions agree with TRBD1. Germline CDR1 reads SEHNR; CDR2 reads FQNEAQ (reference sequence). V lost 6 bases and J lost 5; bases outside the gene matches: 5. The CDR3 runs to 13 residues.

This chain links TRBV4-3 with TRBJ2-1; D gene ambiguous. Trimming cost V 0 bases and J 4 bases, with 7 bases left between them. Germline CDR1 and CDR2: LGHNA and YSLEER. This CDR3 is built from 14 residues. The CDR3 spells CASSQDLGYNEQFF. The CDR3 DNA is TGCGCCAGCAGCCAAGACTTGGGTTACAATGAGCAGTTCTTC.

The chain couples TRBV30 to TRBJ2-7; D may match TRBD1 or TRBD2 (5 bases each). Germline loops: CDR1 GTSNPN, CDR2 SVGIG (reference sequence). The CDR3 loop spans 13 amino acids. Trimming removed 6 bases from V and 3 bases from J, with 15 bases in between. Here the CDR3 reads CACTPRDRYEQYF. The CDR3 DNA follows: TGTGCCTGCACCCCCCGGGACCGCTACGAGCAGTACTTC.

The CDR3 nucleotides are TGTGCCAGCAGTCCAAAGGGGGGGGCACTGCAAGAGACCCAGTACTTC. The encoded protein is CASSPKGGALQETQYF. The genes are TRBV28 and TRBJ2-5; possibly TRBD2 for D (7 bases). Germline V gene lookup returns CDR1 MDHEN and CDR2 SYDVKM. V lost 5 bases, J lost 2 bases, and 18 bases lay in between. CDR3 size: 16 residues.

The CDR3 is CSGDSPNTGELFF. In nucleotides, the CDR3 is TGCAGCGGGGACAGCCCTAACACCGGGGAGCTGTTTTTT. The rearrangement joins TRBV29-1 to TRBJ2-2; 7 bases map to TRBD1. CDR3 length: 13 amino acids. The V gene's germline CDR1 is SQVTM and CDR2 ANQGSEA. V lost 7 bases and J lost 2; bases outside the gene matches: 4.

The rearrangement links TRBV6-5 to TRBJ2-1, with no clear D. The germline V gene has CDR1 MNHEY and CDR2 SVGAGI. The CDR3 is 13 amino acids. Trimming cost V 2 bases and J 2 bases, with 4 bases left between them. The CDR3 loop is CASSYQAYNEQFF. The CDR3 coding sequence is TGTGCCAGCAGTTACCAGGCCTACAATGAGCAGTTCTTC.

This chain uses TRBV7-9 with TRBJ1-5; a weak D match, TRBD1 (5 bases). Trimming took off 5 bases at V and 4 bases at J, with 15 bases between the two ends. There are 15 residues in the CDR3. The germline V gene encodes CDR1 SEHNR and CDR2 FQNEAQ (reference sequence). The CDR3 is CASSRSGTENQPQHF. The CDR3 coding sequence is TGTGCCAGCAGCCGCTCGGGGACTGAGAATCAGCCCCAGCATTTT.

The chain combines TRBV27 with TRBJ2-3; D may be TRBD1 (6 bases). The germline V and J ends were trimmed by 5 bases and 2 bases, with 17 bases remaining between them. The CDR3 contains 16 residues. The germline V gene has CDR1 MNHEY and CDR2 SMNVEV (reference sequence). CDR3 residues: CASSPPSWGHTDTQYF. The CDR3 region has the DNA TGTGCCAGCAGTCCCCCGTCGTGGGGGCACACAGATACGCAGTATTTT.

The chain carries TRBV7-6 and TRBJ2-1, with 7 bases aligning to TRBD1. V trimming: 7 bases; J trimming: 2 bases; junction bases outside the gene matches: 8. CDR3 length: 15 amino acids. The germline V gene has CDR1 SGHVS and CDR2 FNYEAQ. The CDR3 sequence is CASTQMGQTYNEQFF. The DNA of the CDR3 is TGTGCCAGCACCCAAATGGGACAGACCTACAATGAGCAGTTCTTC.

The chain is built from TRBV27 and TRBJ2-7, with D possibly matching TRBD1 (5 bases). Trimming shortened V by 3 bases and J by 0 bases, and 12 bases separated the two germline ends. Germline-derived CDR1 and CDR2 are MNHEY and SMNVEV (reference sequence). The CDR3 consists of 15 residues. The CDR3, as DNA: TGTGCCAGCAGTTTTCAGGGCTTCAGCTCCTACGAGCAGTACTTC. Translated: CASSFQGFSSYEQYF.

The gene calls are TRBV28 and TRBJ1-2, with a tentative D call TRBD1 (6 bases). V was clipped by 1 base and J by 7 bases, with 19 bases between them. The CDR3 is made up of 16 amino acids. Germline lookup yields CDR1 MDHEN and CDR2 SYDVKM. The CDR3 DNA reads as TGTGCCAGCAGTTTATTTGGCTCAGGGGACCGGGGTGGCTACACCTTC. Translation: CASSLFGSGDRGGYTF.

V usage is TRBV14 and J usage is TRBJ1-1, with unresolved D. V dropped 0 bases and J dropped 3 bases, with 5 bases sitting between them. Per germline, CDR1 SGHDN and CDR2 FVKESK. This CDR3 spans 13 amino acids. The CDR3 nucleotides read TGTGCCAGCAGCCAAGATTGGGACACTGAAGCTTTCTTT. This encodes CASSQDWDTEAFF.

This rearrangement joins TRBV12-3 or TRBV12-4 to TRBJ2-3, with 7 positions matching TRBD2. Germline trimming cut 2 bases from V and 2 bases from J; bases unmatched to any gene: 13. This CDR3 comprises 18 residues. The CDR3 coding sequence is TGTGCCAGCAGTTTAATGTACCCCTGGACTAGACTCACAGATACGCAGTATTTT. Protein product: CASSLMYPWTRLTDTQYF.

The rearrangement links TRBV7-6 to TRBJ2-5; unclear D gene. The V gene lost 1 base and the J gene lost 5 bases, with 8 bases spanning the gap. The CDR3 has 13 amino acids. Germline V gives CDR1 SGHVS, CDR2 FNYEAQ. The CDR3: CASSLDPSETQYF. The CDR3 DNA reads as TGTGCCAGCAGCTTAGACCCTTCTGAGACCCAGTACTTC.

The chain recombines TRBV2 with TRBJ1-1; D is unclear. Germline assignment: CDR1 SNHLY and CDR2 FYNNEI. The CDR3 is 13 amino acids. Trimming removed 2 bases at V and 5 bases at J, with 9 bases between. The CDR3 bases are TGTGCCAGCAGTGAATCTACGGGGACTGAAGCTTTCTTT. Translating it yields CASSESTGTEAFF.

CDR3 nucleotide sequence: TGCAGTGCTAGTGACTGGGCCCGGGACCTCTCAAATGAGCAGTTCTTC. Protein sequence: CSASDWARDLSNEQFF. The chain has TRBV20-1 and TRBJ2-1; D might be TRBD1 or TRBD2, each matching 5 bases. Germline V CDR1 and CDR2: DFQATT, SNEGSKA (reference sequence). The CDR3 extends over 16 amino acids. Deletions cut 3 bases from V and 7 bases from J, with 22 bases between.

The CDR3 here is CASSPVLAGVIGELFF. CDR3 in DNA: TGTGCCAGCAGCCCGGTATTAGCGGGAGTAATCGGGGAGCTGTTTTTT. The chain carries TRBV28 and TRBJ2-2; 9 bases align to TRBD2. The J segment lost 7 bases and the V segment lost 6 bases, leaving 12 bases of the junction unmatched. Germline V gives CDR1 MDHEN, CDR2 SYDVKM. This CDR3 is 16 amino acids long.

The genes are TRBV30 and TRBJ1-1, with TRBD1 as a possible D gene (5 bases). Germline V gene data show CDR1 as GTSNPN and CDR2 as SVGIG (reference sequence). The CDR3 covers 14 residues. V dropped 4 bases and J dropped 1 base, with 13 bases sitting between them. In nucleotides, the CDR3 is TGTGCCTGGACCCCCGGAAGGGGGAACACTGAAGCTTTCTTT. Encoded protein: CAWTPGRGNTEAFF.